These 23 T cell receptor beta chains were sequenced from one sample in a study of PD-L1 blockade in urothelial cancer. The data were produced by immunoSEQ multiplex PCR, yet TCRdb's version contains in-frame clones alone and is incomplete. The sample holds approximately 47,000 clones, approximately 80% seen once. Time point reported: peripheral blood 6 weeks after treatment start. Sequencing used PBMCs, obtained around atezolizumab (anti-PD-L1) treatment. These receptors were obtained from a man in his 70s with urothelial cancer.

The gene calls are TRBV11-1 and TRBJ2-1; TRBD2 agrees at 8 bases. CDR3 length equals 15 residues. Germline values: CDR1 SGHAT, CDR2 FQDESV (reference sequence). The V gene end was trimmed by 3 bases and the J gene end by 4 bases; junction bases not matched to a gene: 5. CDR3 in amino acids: CASSLASGQYNEQFF. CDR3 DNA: TGTGCCAGCAGCTTGGCTAGCGGGCAATACAATGAGCAGTTCTTC.

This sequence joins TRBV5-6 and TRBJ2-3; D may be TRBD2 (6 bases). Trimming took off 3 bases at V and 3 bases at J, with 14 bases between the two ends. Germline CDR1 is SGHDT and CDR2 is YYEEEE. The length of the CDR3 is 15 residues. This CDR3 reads CASSWSAGTTDTQYF. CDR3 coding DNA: TGTGCCAGCAGCTGGTCGGCGGGGACGACAGATACGCAGTATTTT. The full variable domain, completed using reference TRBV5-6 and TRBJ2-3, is DAGVTQSPTHLIKTRGQQVTLRCSPKSGHDTVSWYQQALGQGPQFIFQYYEEEERQRGNFPDRFSGHQFPNYSSELNVNALLLGDSALYLCASSWSAGTTDTQYFGPGTRLTVL.

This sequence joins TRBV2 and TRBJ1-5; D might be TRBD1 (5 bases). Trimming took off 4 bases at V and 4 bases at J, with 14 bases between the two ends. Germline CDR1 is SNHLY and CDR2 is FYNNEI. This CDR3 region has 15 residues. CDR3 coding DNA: TGTGCCAGCAGTGGGGGCCCCGGGGGGAATCAGCCCCAGCATTTT. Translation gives CASSGGPGGNQPQHF.

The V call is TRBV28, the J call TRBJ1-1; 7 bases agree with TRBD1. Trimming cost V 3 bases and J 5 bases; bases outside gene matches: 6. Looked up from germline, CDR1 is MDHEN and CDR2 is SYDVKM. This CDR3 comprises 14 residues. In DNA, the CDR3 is TGTGCCAGCAGTTTCAGGGGGAGGAATACTGAAGCTTTCTTT. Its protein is CASSFRGRNTEAFF. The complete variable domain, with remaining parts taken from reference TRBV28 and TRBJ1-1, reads DVKVTQSSRYLVKRTGEKVFLECVQDMDHENMFWYRQDPGLGLRLIYFSYDVKMKEKGDIPEGYSVSREKKERFSLILESASTNQTSMYLCASSFRGRNTEAFFGQGTRLTVV.

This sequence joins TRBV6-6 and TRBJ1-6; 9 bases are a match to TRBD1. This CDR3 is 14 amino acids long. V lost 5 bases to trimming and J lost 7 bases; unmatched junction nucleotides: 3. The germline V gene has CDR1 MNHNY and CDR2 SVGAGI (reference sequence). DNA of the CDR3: TGTGCCAGCAGTGACAGGGGGGGGAATTCACCCCTCCACTTT. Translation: CASSDRGGNSPLHF.

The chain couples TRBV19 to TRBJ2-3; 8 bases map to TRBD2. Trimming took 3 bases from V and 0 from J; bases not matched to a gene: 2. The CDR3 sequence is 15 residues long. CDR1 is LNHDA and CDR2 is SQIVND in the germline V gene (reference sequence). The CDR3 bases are TGTGCCAGTAGTATGACTAGCGAGAGCACAGATACGCAGTATTTT. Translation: CASSMTSESTDTQYF.

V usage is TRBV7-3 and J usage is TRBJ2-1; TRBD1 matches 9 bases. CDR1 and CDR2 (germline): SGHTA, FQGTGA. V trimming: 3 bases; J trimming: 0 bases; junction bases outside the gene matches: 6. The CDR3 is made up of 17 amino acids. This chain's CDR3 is CASSLLTGGGSYNEQFF. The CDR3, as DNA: TGTGCCAGCAGCTTGCTCACAGGGGGCGGCTCCTACAATGAGCAGTTCTTC.

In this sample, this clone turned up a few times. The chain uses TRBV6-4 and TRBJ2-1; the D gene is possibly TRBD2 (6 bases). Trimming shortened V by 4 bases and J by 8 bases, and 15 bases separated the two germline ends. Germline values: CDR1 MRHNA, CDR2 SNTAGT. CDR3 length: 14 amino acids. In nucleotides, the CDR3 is TGTGCCAGCAGTGCAGCTTGGGGGGACGATGAGCAGTTCTTC. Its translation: CASSAAWGDDEQFF.

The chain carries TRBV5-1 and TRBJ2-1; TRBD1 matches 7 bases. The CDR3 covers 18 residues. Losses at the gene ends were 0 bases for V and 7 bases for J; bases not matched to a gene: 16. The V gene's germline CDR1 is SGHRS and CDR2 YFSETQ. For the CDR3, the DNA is TGCGCCAGCAGCTTGGAGGGTCTCAGGACAGGCAGTGGAAATGAGCAGTTCTTC. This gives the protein CASSLEGLRTGSGNEQFF.

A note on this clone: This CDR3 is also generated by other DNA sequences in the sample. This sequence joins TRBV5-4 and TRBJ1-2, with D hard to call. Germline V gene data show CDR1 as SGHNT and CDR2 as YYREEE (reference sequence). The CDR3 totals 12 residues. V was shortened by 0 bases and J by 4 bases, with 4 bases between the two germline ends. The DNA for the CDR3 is TGTGCCAGCAGCTTGGACAGCTATGGCTACACCTTC. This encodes CASSLDSYGYTF.

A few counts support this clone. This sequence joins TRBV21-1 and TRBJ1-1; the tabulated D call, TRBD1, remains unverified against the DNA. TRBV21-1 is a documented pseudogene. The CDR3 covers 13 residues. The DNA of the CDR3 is TGTGCCAGCAGCCGTGAACAGAACACTGAAGCTTTCTTT. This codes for CASSREQNTEAFF.

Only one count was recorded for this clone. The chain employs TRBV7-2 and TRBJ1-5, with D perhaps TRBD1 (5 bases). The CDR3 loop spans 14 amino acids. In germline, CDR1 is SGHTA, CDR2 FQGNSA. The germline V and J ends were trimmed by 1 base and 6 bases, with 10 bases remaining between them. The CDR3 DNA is TGTGCCAGCAGCTTAGGAGGGGAGGGTCAGCCCCAGCATTTT. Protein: CASSLGGEGQPQHF.

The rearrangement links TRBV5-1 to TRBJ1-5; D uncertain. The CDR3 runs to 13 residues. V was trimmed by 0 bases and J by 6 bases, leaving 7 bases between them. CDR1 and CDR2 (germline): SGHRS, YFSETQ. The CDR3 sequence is CASSLDGPQPQHF. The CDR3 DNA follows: TGCGCCAGCAGCTTGGATGGGCCTCAGCCCCAGCATTTT.

Here the CDR3 DNA reads TGTGCCAGCTCAGACAGGGTGCATGAGCAGTTCTTC. Translated: CASSDRVHEQFF. This chain joins TRBV18 and TRBJ2-1; 7 bases fit TRBD1. Germline loops: CDR1 KGHSH, CDR2 LQKENI. The trim removed 5 bases at V and 8 bases at J, leaving 3 bases unmatched. The CDR3 loop spans 12 amino acids.

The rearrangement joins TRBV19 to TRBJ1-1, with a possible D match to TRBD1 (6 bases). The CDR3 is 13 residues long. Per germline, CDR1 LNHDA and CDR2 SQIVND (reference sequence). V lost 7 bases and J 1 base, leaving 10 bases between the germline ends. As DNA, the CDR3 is TGTGCCAGTATCGGACAGCCGAACACTGAAGCTTTCTTT. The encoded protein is CASIGQPNTEAFF.

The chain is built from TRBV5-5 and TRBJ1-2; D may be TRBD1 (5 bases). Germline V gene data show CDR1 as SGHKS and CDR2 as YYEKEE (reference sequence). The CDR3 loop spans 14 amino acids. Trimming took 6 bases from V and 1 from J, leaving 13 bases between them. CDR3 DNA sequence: TGTGCCAGCACCCACGACAGTTTTAACTATGGCTACACCTTC. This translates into CASTHDSFNYGYTF.

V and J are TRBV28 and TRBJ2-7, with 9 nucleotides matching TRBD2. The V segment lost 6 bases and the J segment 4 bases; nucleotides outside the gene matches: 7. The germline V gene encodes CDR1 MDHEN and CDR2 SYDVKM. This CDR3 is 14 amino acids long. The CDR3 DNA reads TGTGCCAGCAGCAAAACTAGCGGGCTATACGAGCAGTACTTC. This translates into CASSKTSGLYEQYF.

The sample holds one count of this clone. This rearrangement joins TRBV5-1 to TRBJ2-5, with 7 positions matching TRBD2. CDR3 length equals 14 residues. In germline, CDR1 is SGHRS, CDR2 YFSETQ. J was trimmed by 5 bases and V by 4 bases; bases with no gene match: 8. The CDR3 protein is CASSPSSGRETQYF. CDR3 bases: TGCGCCAGCAGCCCCTCTAGCGGCCGGGAGACCCAGTACTTC.

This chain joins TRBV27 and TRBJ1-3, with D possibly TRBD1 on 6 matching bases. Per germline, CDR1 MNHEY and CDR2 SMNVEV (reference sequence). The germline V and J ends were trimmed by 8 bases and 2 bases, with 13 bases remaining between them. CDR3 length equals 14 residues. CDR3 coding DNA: TGTGCCAGCGCGGACAGAGACCCTGGAAACACCATATATTTT. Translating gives CASADRDPGNTIYF.

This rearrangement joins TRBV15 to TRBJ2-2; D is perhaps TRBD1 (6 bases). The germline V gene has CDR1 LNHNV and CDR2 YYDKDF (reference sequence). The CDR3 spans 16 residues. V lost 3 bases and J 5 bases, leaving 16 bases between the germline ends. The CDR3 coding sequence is TGTGCCACCAGCAGTCAATGGGGGCGCGAGACCGGGGAGCTGTTTTTT. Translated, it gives CATSSQWGRETGELFF.

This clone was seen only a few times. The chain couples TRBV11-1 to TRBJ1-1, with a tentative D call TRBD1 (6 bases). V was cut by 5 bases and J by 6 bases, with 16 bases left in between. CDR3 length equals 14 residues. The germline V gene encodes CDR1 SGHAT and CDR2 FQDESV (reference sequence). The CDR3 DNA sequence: TGTGCCAGCAGCCGGGACATACTAAACTCTGAAGCTTTCTTT. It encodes CASSRDILNSEAFF.

The CDR3 loop is CASSKPSGYTDTQYF. The CDR3 DNA reads TGTGCCAGCAGCAAGCCTAGCGGTTACACAGATACGCAGTATTTT. The V gene is TRBV7-9, the J gene TRBJ2-3, with 7 nucleotides matching TRBD2. CDR1 and CDR2 (germline): SEHNR, FQNEAQ (reference sequence). V gave up 5 bases and J gave up 2 bases; unmatched junction bases: 7. The CDR3 covers 15 residues. Looking up the rest from reference TRBV7-9 and TRBJ2-3 gives the full variable domain: DTGVSQNPRHKITKRGQNVTFRCDPISEHNRLYWYRQTLGQGPEFLTYFQNEAQLEKSRLLSDRFSAERPKGSFSTLEIQRTEQGDSAMYLCASSKPSGYTDTQYFGPGTRLTVL.

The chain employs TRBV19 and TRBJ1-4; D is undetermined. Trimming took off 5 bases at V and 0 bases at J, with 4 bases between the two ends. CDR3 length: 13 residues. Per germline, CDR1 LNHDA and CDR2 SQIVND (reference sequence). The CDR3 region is CASSSATNEKLFF. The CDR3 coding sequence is TGTGCCAGTAGTTCCGCAACTAATGAAAAACTGTTTTTT.